This entry lists 7 T cell receptor beta chains sequenced from one sample in a study of control samples from healthy donors and cancer patients. Sequenced by immunoSEQ multiplex PCR; TCRdb stores in-frame clones only, minus some. Among around 100,000 clones listed, just over 90% were seen once. Sequencing was carried out using blood. The receptors derive from a woman younger than 30 in good health.

This chain links TRBV28 with TRBJ1-1; D remains unclear. CDR1 MDHEN and CDR2 SYDVKM come from the germline V gene. The V end lost 5 bases, the J end lost 4 bases, and 5 bases lay between the germline ends. CDR3 length: 11 amino acids. The CDR3 spells CASSASTEAFF. The CDR3 DNA is TGTGCCAGCAGTGCTAGCACTGAAGCTTTCTTT.

This chain uses TRBV11-3 with TRBJ2-3, with TRBD2 identical over 7 bases. The CDR3 is 15 amino acids. Losses at the gene ends were 5 bases for V and 5 bases for J; bases not matched to a gene: 10. Germline V gene sequence: CDR1 SGHNT, CDR2 YENEEA. The CDR3: CASSPEAGAGDTQYF. The CDR3 DNA sequence: TGTGCCAGCAGCCCAGAGGCGGGAGCAGGAGATACGCAGTATTTT.

The chain joins TRBV12-3 or TRBV12-4 to TRBJ1-1; D remains unclear. V lost 7 bases to trimming and J lost 4 bases, with 13 bases between them. This CDR3 spans 13 amino acids. CDR3 amino acids: CASTPSFGTEAFF. CDR3 nucleotides: TGTGCCAGCACCCCTAGTTTCGGCACTGAAGCTTTCTTT.

V usage is TRBV10-2 and J usage is TRBJ2-1; D call uncertain. V lost 3 bases to trimming and J lost 4 bases, with 7 bases between them. This CDR3 region has 13 residues. Germline V gene lookup returns CDR1 WSHSY and CDR2 SAAADI. The CDR3 coding sequence is TGCGCCAGCAGTGAAATGGTGTACAATGAGCAGTTCTTC. Its translation is CASSEMVYNEQFF.

This clone was seen a handful of times. V is TRBV19 and J is TRBJ2-7, with D unresolved. The germline V gene has CDR1 LNHDA and CDR2 SQIVND (reference sequence). This CDR3 spans 13 amino acids. V lost 6 bases to trimming and J lost 0 bases, with 9 bases between them. The CDR3 nucleotides read TGTGCCAGTAGCCCAACAAGCTCCTACGAGCAGTACTTC. This codes for CASSPTSSYEQYF.

The genes are TRBV7-2 and TRBJ1-1; D is unresolved. V was clipped by 0 bases and J by 5 bases, with 16 bases between them. CDR1 SGHTA and CDR2 FQGNSA come from the germline V gene. The CDR3 runs 16 residues. The CDR3 DNA follows: TGTGCCAGCAGCTTAGCGGTCACGGGAAGTGGGACTGAAGCTTTCTTT. As protein: CASSLAVTGSGTEAFF.

The chain is built from TRBV18 and TRBJ2-6; D gene unclear. This CDR3 is 16 amino acids long. Trimming took off 3 bases at V and 0 bases at J, with 9 bases between the two ends. In germline, CDR1 is KGHSH, CDR2 LQKENI. CDR3 bases: TGTGCCAGCTCACCTTTGTTTCTCTCTGGGGCCAACGTCCTGACTTTC. Translation gives CASSPLFLSGANVLTF.